A single TCR beta chain is shown here with its context. The sample belongs to a study of blood T cell repertoires in COVID-19. TCRdb's copy holds only in-frame clones and misses some; the assay was immunoSEQ multiplex PCR. The sample lists a few hundred thousand clones; around 84% were seen once. Per the germline V gene, CDR1 is SQVTM and CDR2 is ANQGSEA. The length of the CDR3 is 12 residues. The V end lost 5 bases, the J end lost 6 bases, and 14 bases lay between the germline ends. The chain carries TRBV29-1 and TRBJ2-7, with D possibly TRBD2 on 7 matching bases. This receptor was obtained from a man between 60 and 70 years old with acute or convalescent COVID-19. Sequenced sample: peripheral blood. CDR3 in amino acids: CSVTGGLGEQYF. The CDR3 DNA sequence: TGCAGCGTTACCGGGGGGCTGGGCGAGCAGTACTTC.